Shown below are 29 T cell receptor beta chains from a single sample sequenced in a study of blood T cell repertoires in COVID-19. This table comes from immunoSEQ multiplex PCR, and its TCRdb copy is limited to in-frame clones, with some not included. This sample has 140,000 or so clones, with 80% found just once. The source material was peripheral blood. These receptors were taken from an older man who had recovered from COVID-19.

V gene TRBV5-6 combines with J gene TRBJ1-1; 12 bases match TRBD1. Germline V gives CDR1 SGHDT, CDR2 YYEEEE. V shed 4 bases, J shed 5 bases, and the junction held 6 bases outside the gene matches. The CDR3 is 15 amino acids. CDR3 sequence: CASSPGTGGRTEAFF. DNA for the CDR3: TGTGCCAGCAGCCCCGGGACAGGGGGCAGGACTGAAGCTTTCTTT.

This rearrangement joins TRBV5-1 to TRBJ1-4, with D unclear. V lost 1 base and J 4 bases, leaving 14 bases between the germline ends. Germline V lookup: CDR1 SGHRS, CDR2 YFSETQ. The CDR3 extends over 16 amino acids. The CDR3 nucleotides are TGCGCCAGCAGCTTGATCTCGGGCGGAGGTAATGAAAAACTGTTTTTT. It translates to CASSLISGGGNEKLFF. Looking up the rest from reference TRBV5-1 and TRBJ1-4 gives the full variable domain: KAGVTQTPRYLIKTRGQQVTLSCSPISGHRSVSWYQQTPGQGLQFLFEYFSETQRNKGNFPGRFSGRQFSNSRSEMNVSTLELGDSALYLCASSLISGGGNEKLFFGSGTQLSVL.

V and J are TRBV10-2 and TRBJ1-1; D is unclear. This CDR3 has 11 amino acids. Germline values: CDR1 WSHSY, CDR2 SAAADI. Trimming pared 8 bases from V and 4 bases from J, leaving 8 bases between. The CDR3 spells CASAAGTEAFF. The CDR3 DNA reads TGCGCCAGCGCCGCCGGCACTGAAGCTTTCTTT.

The chain combines TRBV3-1 (or the pseudogene TRBV3-2) with TRBJ1-4; D not resolved. The V and J ends lost 4 bases and 6 bases respectively, with 9 bases between them. This CDR3 comprises 13 residues. Germline CDR1 is LGHDT and CDR2 is YNNKEL (reference sequence). The CDR3 here is CASSPYLDEKLFF. CDR3 DNA sequence: TGTGCCAGCAGCCCTTATCTTGATGAAAAACTGTTTTTT.

This chain uses TRBV2 with TRBJ2-7; D may be TRBD2 (6 bases). Per the germline V gene, CDR1 is SNHLY and CDR2 is FYNNEI. The ends were cut back, 7 bases at V and 0 bases at J, with 13 bases in the middle. CDR3 length equals 14 residues. The CDR3 sequence: CASKASASSYEQYF. The CDR3 nucleotides read TGTGCCAGCAAGGCTAGCGCGAGCTCCTACGAGCAGTACTTC.

The V gene is TRBV30, the J gene TRBJ2-1; 12 bases map to TRBD2. Germline CDR1 reads GTSNPN; CDR2 reads SVGIG (reference sequence). Unmatched junction bases numbered 12, after V lost 2 bases and J lost 10 bases. The CDR3 length is 16 residues. CDR3 amino acids: CAWSRRSASGRVEQFF. The CDR3 nucleotides are TGTGCCTGGAGTAGGAGGTCGGCTAGCGGGAGGGTGGAGCAGTTCTTC.

This sequence joins TRBV5-6 and TRBJ2-5, with 9 bases identical to TRBD2. V lost 4 bases and J lost 4; bases outside the gene matches: 11. The CDR3 is 16 amino acids. Germline CDR1 is SGHDT and CDR2 is YYEEEE. Here the CDR3 reads CASSPGLAVGLETQYF. The CDR3 nucleotides read TGTGCCAGCAGCCCGGGACTAGCAGTGGGCTTAGAGACCCAGTACTTC.

The V gene is TRBV20-1, the J gene TRBJ2-5; D gene uncertain. Germline V lookup: CDR1 DFQATT, CDR2 SNEGSKA (reference sequence). Trimming pared 0 bases from V and 13 bases from J, leaving 12 bases between. The CDR3 length is 11 residues. In nucleotides, the CDR3 is TGCAGTGCTAGAGATTCCCACTCACCGTACTTC. Translated, it gives CSARDSHSPYF.

The J gene is TRBJ2-1, the V gene TRBV2; 8 nucleotides agree with TRBD2. Germline CDR1 reads SNHLY; CDR2 reads FYNNEI. Losses at the gene ends were 1 base for V and 1 base for J; bases not matched to a gene: 12. The CDR3 is 19 amino acids. CDR3 in amino acids: CASSEGDNSGANSYNEQFF. CDR3 nucleotide sequence: TGTGCCAGCAGTGAAGGGGATAATAGCGGGGCAAATTCCTACAATGAGCAGTTCTTC.

This clone appeared a single time. The chain couples TRBV4-1 to TRBJ2-2; 8 positions match TRBD2. The junction had 10 bases not matched to a gene; V was cut back by 6 bases and J by 7 bases. The length of the CDR3 is 15 residues. The germline CDR1 and CDR2 sequences are MGHRA and YSYEKL. The DNA for the CDR3 is TGCGCCAGCAGTCCCAGCGGGAGCTTGGGCGGGGAGCTGTTTTTT. This sequence encodes CASSPSGSLGGELFF.

This clone was observed a single time. This chain links TRBV29-1 with TRBJ2-7; 13 nucleotides match TRBD2. V lost 4 bases and J lost 1; bases outside the gene matches: 7. The CDR3 extends over 16 amino acids. Germline assignment: CDR1 SQVTM and CDR2 ANQGSEA. CDR3 loop: CSVAGLAGEGSYEQYF. CDR3 DNA: TGCAGCGTTGCTGGACTAGCGGGAGAGGGATCCTACGAGCAGTACTTC.

The chain recombines TRBV27 with TRBJ1-5; 7 positions agree with TRBD1. Germline V gives CDR1 MNHEY, CDR2 SMNVEV (reference sequence). The CDR3 extends over 15 amino acids. Trimming removed 6 bases from V and 0 bases from J; junction bases left unmatched: 5. The CDR3 sequence: CASRGTVSSNQPQHF. The CDR3 DNA sequence: TGTGCCAGCAGGGGGACAGTCAGTAGCAATCAGCCCCAGCATTTT.

CDR3 amino acids: CSVLTWWQGQETQYF. CDR3 bases: TGCAGCGTTCTAACGTGGTGGCAGGGGCAAGAGACCCAGTACTTC. This chain joins TRBV29-1 and TRBJ2-5, with D possibly being TRBD1 (6 bases). The germline V and J ends were trimmed by 5 bases and 2 bases, with 18 bases remaining between them. The CDR3 sequence is 15 residues long. Germline CDR1 reads SQVTM; CDR2 reads ANQGSEA.

This rearrangement joins TRBV3-1 (or the pseudogene TRBV3-2) to TRBJ2-1; 8 nucleotides line up with TRBD2. V gave up 1 base and J gave up 3 bases; unmatched junction bases: 11. The CDR3 contains 18 residues. Germline V gene sequence: CDR1 LGHDT, CDR2 YNNKEL (reference sequence). CDR3 sequence (DNA): TGTGCCAGCAGCCAAGTAGGCGGGAGGCCTACCCACTACAATGAGCAGTTCTTC. This sequence encodes CASSQVGGRPTHYNEQFF.

CDR3 sequence (DNA): TGTGCCAGCACGAGCGGGACAGCCAAAAACATTCAGTACTTC. Its protein product is CASTSGTAKNIQYF. The chain uses TRBV7-2 and TRBJ2-4; 7 bases align to TRBD2. The CDR3 consists of 14 residues. The germline CDR1 and CDR2 sequences are SGHTA and FQGNSA. V shed 7 bases, J shed 0 bases, and the junction held 3 bases outside the gene matches.

The CDR3 region is CASSDFGGQNQPQHF. The CDR3 DNA reads as TGTGCCAGCAGTGATTTCGGCGGGCAGAATCAGCCCCAGCATTTT. V is TRBV2 and J is TRBJ1-5, with no clear D. V dropped 3 bases and J dropped 4 bases, with 13 bases sitting between them. The CDR3 sequence is 15 residues long. Germline-derived CDR1 and CDR2 are SNHLY and FYNNEI.

This rearrangement joins TRBV2 to TRBJ2-7; 8 bases match TRBD2. Per germline, CDR1 SNHLY and CDR2 FYNNEI. V gave up 2 bases and J gave up 10 bases; unmatched junction bases: 16. The CDR3 is 16 amino acids. CDR3 bases: TGTGCCAGCAGTGAACAATTACTAGCGGCCGGAAGGGCCCAGTACTTC. The encoded protein is CASSEQLLAAGRAQYF.

This chain joins TRBV10-3 and TRBJ1-1, with D tentatively TRBD1 (5 bases). Trimming cost V 6 bases and J 4 bases, with 12 bases left between them. The germline V gene has CDR1 ENHRY and CDR2 SYGVKD. The CDR3 is made up of 13 amino acids. The CDR3 DNA reads TGTGCCATCAGGGTGGGAGGGGCCACTGAAGCTTTCTTT. Amino acid sequence: CAIRVGGATEAFF.

V is TRBV7-8 and J is TRBJ2-5, with 13 bases fitting TRBD2. Germline values: CDR1 SGHVS, CDR2 FQNEAQ. This CDR3 has 17 residues. The V gene end was trimmed by 4 bases and the J gene end by 5 bases; junction bases not matched to a gene: 10. DNA of the CDR3: TGTGCCAGCAGCTACGGGACTAGCGGGATGATGGGGGAGACCCAGTACTTC. The encoded protein is CASSYGTSGMMGETQYF.

The chain has TRBV5-4 and TRBJ2-3, with 7 bases lining up with TRBD2. The CDR3 consists of 15 residues. V lost 5 bases, J lost 0 bases, and 6 bases stayed unmatched. Germline CDR1 is SGHNT and CDR2 is YYREEE (reference sequence). The CDR3 DNA reads as TGTGCCAGCAGGTCTCGGGGGGATAGCACAGATACGCAGTATTTT. Its protein is CASRSRGDSTDTQYF.

The V and J genes are TRBV6-6 and TRBJ2-4; TRBD1 aligns across 9 bases. The V gene end was trimmed by 6 bases and the J gene end by 1 base; junction bases not matched to a gene: 7. Germline V gene lookup returns CDR1 MNHNY and CDR2 SVGAGI (reference sequence). The CDR3 has 16 amino acids. As DNA, the CDR3 is TGTGCCAGCAGGACCACAGGGGGCTTGGCCAAAAACATTCAGTACTTC. This codes for CASRTTGGLAKNIQYF.

The rearrangement uses TRBV11-3 and TRBJ2-2, with 7 bases identical to TRBD2. Germline-derived CDR1 and CDR2 are SGHNT and YENEEA. The CDR3 has 15 amino acids. J lost 0 bases, V lost 4 bases, and 2 bases had no gene match. The CDR3 loop is CASSSSGTNTGELFF. Here the CDR3 DNA reads TGTGCCAGCAGCTCCAGCGGGACGAACACCGGGGAGCTGTTTTTT.

This chain uses TRBV5-1 with TRBJ2-1; TRBD1 agrees at 9 bases. Looked up from germline, CDR1 is SGHRS and CDR2 is YFSETQ. The length of the CDR3 is 15 residues. Trimming at V came to 2 bases and at J to 12 bases, leaving 12 bases not matched to a gene. DNA for the CDR3: TGCGCCAGCAGCTTAGTAGGGACAGGGCTTACTGGGCAGTTCTTC. This codes for CASSLVGTGLTGQFF.

The rearrangement joins TRBV27 to TRBJ2-1; 9 positions agree with TRBD2. Germline-derived CDR1 and CDR2 are MNHEY and SMNVEV (reference sequence). The length of the CDR3 is 14 residues. V trimming: 4 bases; J trimming: 15 bases; junction bases outside the gene matches: 13. The CDR3 here is CASSSPLAGRGRFF. The CDR3 region has the DNA TGTGCCAGCAGTTCCCCGCTAGCGGGGCGTGGTCGGTTCTTC.

The chain employs TRBV6-1 and TRBJ1-2; tentative D call: TRBD1 (5 bases). This CDR3 spans 14 amino acids. Germline assignment: CDR1 MNHNS and CDR2 SASEGT. V dropped 1 base and J dropped 8 bases, with 14 bases sitting between them. CDR3 in amino acids: CASSEGLGVRGYTF. CDR3 in DNA: TGTGCCAGCAGTGAAGGGCTAGGGGTCCGCGGCTACACCTTC.

The chain joins TRBV7-3 to TRBJ2-1; possible D gene TRBD2, 6 bases. The CDR3 covers 16 residues. The ends were cut back, 5 bases at V and 0 bases at J, with 14 bases in the middle. Per the germline V gene, CDR1 is SGHTA and CDR2 is FQGTGA. The CDR3 coding sequence is TGTGCCAGCAGCGCCCGCGGAGGGTACTCCTACAATGAGCAGTTCTTC. Its protein product is CASSARGGYSYNEQFF.

This clone was seen a single time. The chain uses TRBV27 and TRBJ1-2, with D perhaps TRBD1 (5 bases). The CDR3 has 13 residues. Germline lookup yields CDR1 MNHEY and CDR2 SMNVEV (reference sequence). The ends were cut back, 8 bases at V and 8 bases at J, with 18 bases in the middle. The CDR3 DNA reads TGTGCCAGCCAGCCTGGGCAGGGTCGGGGCTACACCTTC. Translated, it gives CASQPGQGRGYTF.

In DNA form, the CDR3 reads TGTGCCAGCAGCTTCAGGGGTGAAAACACTGAAGCTTTCTTT. This codes for CASSFRGENTEAFF. The chain combines TRBV5-6 with TRBJ1-1; the D gene is possibly TRBD1 (6 bases). The germline gives CDR1 SGHDT, CDR2 YYEEEE. The V end was cut by 2 bases, the J end by 2 bases, with 10 bases between. CDR3 length: 14 amino acids.

This clone appeared a few times. The rearrangement joins TRBV19 to TRBJ1-2, with D uncertain. Trimming removed 2 bases from V and 4 bases from J, with 8 bases in between. This CDR3 is 13 amino acids long. CDR1 is LNHDA and CDR2 is SQIVND in the germline V gene (reference sequence). The CDR3 nucleotides are TGTGCCAGTAGTATAAGTGACACCTATGGCTACACCTTC. Residues: CASSISDTYGYTF. Filled out from reference TRBV19 and TRBJ1-2, the complete variable domain reads DGGITQSPKYLFRKEGQNVTLSCEQNLNHDAMYWYRQDPGQGLRLIYYSQIVNDFQKGDIAEGYSVSREKKESFPLTVTSAQKNPTAFYLCASSISDTYGYTFGSGTRLTVV.